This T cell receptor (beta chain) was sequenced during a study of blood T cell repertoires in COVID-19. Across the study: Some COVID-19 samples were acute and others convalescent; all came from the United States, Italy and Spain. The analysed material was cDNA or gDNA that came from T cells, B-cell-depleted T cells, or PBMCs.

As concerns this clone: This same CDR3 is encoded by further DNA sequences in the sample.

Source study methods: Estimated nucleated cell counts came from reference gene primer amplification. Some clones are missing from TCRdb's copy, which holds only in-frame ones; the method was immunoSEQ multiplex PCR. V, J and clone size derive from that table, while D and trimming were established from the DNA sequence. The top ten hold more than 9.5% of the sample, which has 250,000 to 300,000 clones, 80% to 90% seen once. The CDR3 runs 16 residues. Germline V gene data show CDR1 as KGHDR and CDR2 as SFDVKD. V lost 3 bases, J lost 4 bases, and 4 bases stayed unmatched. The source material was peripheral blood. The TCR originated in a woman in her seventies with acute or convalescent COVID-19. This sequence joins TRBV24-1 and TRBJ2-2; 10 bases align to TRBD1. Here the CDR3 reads CATSDTGTGATGELFF. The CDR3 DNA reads TGTGCCACCAGTGATACCGGGACAGGGGCCACCGGGGAGCTGTTTTTT.